Listed below are T cell receptor beta chains from one sample, sequenced in a study of blood T cell repertoires in COVID-19. Clones were read by immunoSEQ multiplex PCR, and TCRdb kept only the in-frame ones, dropping some. The data show roughly 270,000 clones, roughly 80% seen once. Sequenced sample: PBMCs or T cells enriched from blood (not recorded which). These receptors were taken from a man aged 35-49 years who had been exposed to COVID-19. Each CDR3 is given with its conserved first and last residue. A D gene is named only where the DNA matches it firmly. The size of a clone is reported for some rows only, either as once, few or many, or as a class for expanded clones.

>TRBJ1-1|.|TRBD1|TRBV5-1
CASSSTGGGMNTEAFF
TGCGCCAGCAGCTCCACAGGGGGAGGGATGAACACTGAAGCTTTCTTT
>TRBJ1-6|.|.|TRBV30
CAWTGRGNSPLHF
TGTGCCTGGACGGGCCGGGGAAATTCACCCCTCCACTTT
>TRBJ2-5|.|TRBD1|TRBV5-1
CASSGTGTEMETQYF
TGCGCCAGCAGCGGCACCGGGACAGAAATGGAGACCCAGTACTTC
>TRBJ2-2|.|TRBD2|TRBV9
CASSFGTSGITGELFF
TGTGCCAGCAGCTTCGGGACTAGCGGGATTACCGGGGAGCTGTTTTTT
>TRBJ2-3|.|TRBD2|TRBV3-1/TRBV3-2
CASSSTTSGYTDTQYF
TGTGCCAGCAGCTCGACGACTAGCGGATATACAGATACGCAGTATTTT
>TRBJ1-5|.|.|TRBV20-1
CSASFGVNQPQHF
TGCAGTGCTAGTTTCGGAGTTAATCAGCCCCAGCATTTT
>TRBJ1-2|.|.|TRBV29-1
CSGFDNRNLYGYTF
TGCAGCGGGTTCGATAACAGAAACCTCTATGGCTACACCTTC
>TRBJ2-1|.|TRBD2|TRBV6-5
CASSTPGRDRNEQFF
TGTGCCAGCAGCACGCCCGGGAGGGATCGCAATGAGCAGTTCTTC
>TRBJ2-1|.|.|TRBV4-1
CASSPLGPRRVNEQFF
TGCGCCAGCAGCCCACTAGGGCCCCGTAGAGTAAATGAGCAGTTCTTC
>TRBJ1-1|.|TRBD1|TRBV19
CASGDRRDTEAFF
TGTGCCAGTGGGGACAGGAGGGACACTGAAGCTTTCTTT
>TRBJ2-3|.|.|TRBV5-8
CASSGRGTDTQYF
TGTGCCAGCAGCGGGAGGGGGACAGATACGCAGTATTTT
>TRBJ2-7|.|TRBD1|TRBV27
CASSPRYDRGPYEQYF
TGTGCCAGCAGTCCCCGGTACGACAGGGGCCCCTACGAGCAGTACTTC
>TRBJ1-5|.|TRBD1|TRBV4-1
CASSQDGATGTFQPQHF
TGCGCCAGCAGCCAAGATGGAGCGACAGGGACTTTTCAGCCCCAGCATTTT
>TRBJ2-1|.|TRBD2|TRBV3-1/TRBV3-2
CASSRPRAGGSHEQFF
TGTGCCAGCAGCCGACCCAGAGCGGGAGGGTCTCATGAGCAGTTCTTC
>TRBJ2-7|.|TRBD2|TRBV6-5
CASSYSLAGAHYEQYF
TGTGCCAGCAGTTACTCCCTAGCGGGAGCGCACTACGAGCAGTACTTC
>TRBJ1-3|once|.|TRBV6-5
CASSHRTEEGNTIYF
TGTGCCAGCAGCCACCGGACAGAAGAAGGAAACACCATATATTTT
>TRBJ2-1|.|TRBD2|TRBV30
CAWSSGASGINEQFF
TGTGCCTGGAGCAGCGGTGCTAGCGGGATCAATGAGCAGTTCTTC
>TRBJ1-2|.|TRBD1|TRBV6-5
CASRPDRVRGYTF
TGTGCCAGCCGACCCGACAGGGTGCGGGGCTACACCTTC
>TRBJ2-3|.|TRBD1|TRBV19
CASRGSGQLTDTQYF
TGTGCCAGTAGGGGCTCGGGACAGCTCACAGATACGCAGTATTTT
>TRBJ2-2|few|TRBD1|TRBV10-3
CAISSGTVNTGELFF
TGTGCCATCAGTTCCGGGACAGTGAACACCGGGGAGCTGTTTTTT
>TRBJ2-2|few|TRBD2|TRBV19
CASSRAGGVTGELFF
TGTGCCAGTAGTCGAGCGGGGGGCGTCACCGGGGAGCTGTTTTTT
>TRBJ1-5|.|.|TRBV27
CASSLRAGDGNQPQHF
TGTGCCAGCAGCCTAAGGGCAGGGGATGGCAATCAGCCCCAGCATTTT
>TRBJ1-6|.|.|TRBV19
CASSTTGANSPLHF
TGTGCCAGTAGTACTACAGGTGCTAATTCACCCCTCCACTTT
>TRBJ2-5|.|.|TRBV6-2/TRBV6-3
CASSPIGAAQETQYF
TGTGCCAGCAGTCCGATAGGGGCCGCCCAAGAGACCCAGTACTTC
>TRBJ2-3|.|.|TRBV5-1
CASSSSTDTQYF
TGCGCCAGCTCCTCCAGCACAGATACGCAGTATTTT
>TRBJ1-2|.|.|TRBV7-9
CASRQTLGLNYGYTF
TGTGCCAGCAGGCAGACCCTGGGACTCAACTATGGCTACACCTTC
>TRBJ1-3|.|.|TRBV5-6
CASSLGVATGNTIYF
TGTGCCAGCAGCTTGGGGGTAGCGACTGGAAACACCATATATTTT
>TRBJ2-2|.|TRBD2|TRBV7-9
CASGLPGTSLTGELFF
TGTGCCAGCGGATTGCCCGGGACTAGCCTTACCGGGGAGCTGTTTTTT
>TRBJ2-1|.|TRBD2|TRBV9
CASSLSAVAGVFGEQFF
TGTGCCAGCAGCCTATCGGCGGTAGCGGGAGTGTTCGGTGAGCAGTTCTTC
>TRBJ1-1|.|.|TRBV7-8
CASSLDSWNTEAFF
TGTGCCAGCAGCTTGGACAGTTGGAACACTGAAGCTTTCTTT
>TRBJ2-5|.|TRBD2|TRBV5-1
CASNPSGSGETQYF
TGCGCCAGCAACCCCAGCGGGAGTGGTGAGACCCAGTACTTC
>TRBJ1-2|.|.|TRBV5-4
CASSSKRQGSGYTF
TGTGCCAGCAGCTCGAAACGGCAGGGATCGGGCTACACCTTC
>TRBJ1-1|few|.|TRBV11-3
CASSLTGPNTEAFF
TGTGCCAGCAGCTTGACAGGACCGAACACTGAAGCTTTCTTT
>TRBJ2-5|few|TRBD2|TRBV7-2
CASSLSGSPETQYF
TGTGCCAGCAGCTTAAGCGGGAGTCCGGAGACCCAGTACTTC
>TRBJ1-1|.|TRBD1|TRBV5-1
CASSPNAGTGFLNTEAFF
TGCGCCAGCAGTCCCAATGCCGGGACAGGTTTTTTGAACACTGAAGCTTTCTTT
>TRBJ2-2|.|TRBD2|TRBV30
CAWREGWTSHGTGELFF
TGTGCCTGGAGGGAAGGCTGGACTAGCCACGGGACCGGGGAGCTGTTTTTT
>TRBJ1-1|.|.|TRBV9
CASSGDRLNTEAFF
TGTGCCAGCAGCGGCGACAGATTGAACACTGAAGCTTTCTTT
>TRBJ1-5|once|TRBD1|TRBV24-1
CATSDLPGTGDLNQPQHF
TGTGCCACCAGTGACCTACCCGGGACAGGGGACTTAAATCAGCCCCAGCATTTT
>TRBJ1-2|.|.|TRBV25-1
CASSEVGLIYGYTF
TGTGCCAGCAGTGAGGTTGGACTGATCTATGGCTACACCTTC
>TRBJ1-3|.|TRBD1|TRBV5-8
CASRTQGTSGNTIYF
TGTGCCAGTAGGACACAGGGGACCTCTGGAAACACCATATATTTT
>TRBJ2-5|.|TRBD2|TRBV3-1/TRBV3-2
CASHFAGGPGETQYF
TGTGCCAGCCATTTTGCGGGAGGGCCGGGAGAGACCCAGTACTTC
>TRBJ2-7|few|TRBD2|TRBV5-1
CASSQGLADTYEQYF
TGCGCCAGCAGCCAGGGACTAGCGGACACCTACGAGCAGTACTTC
>TRBJ1-3|.|.|TRBV21-1
CASSKAPPRYKGNTIYF
TGTGCCAGCAGCAAAGCACCACCGAGATATAAGGGAAACACCATATATTTT
>TRBJ2-4|.|.|TRBV11-3
CASSSGHKNIQYF
TGTGCCAGCAGCTCAGGGCACAAAAACATTCAGTACTTC
>TRBJ2-1|.|.|TRBV7-2
CASSLNSQGLWFF
TGTGCCAGCAGCTTAAATAGTCAGGGACTGTGGTTCTTC
>TRBJ2-5|few|TRBD1|TRBV29-1
CSSREGGGETQYF
TGCAGCTCCCGGGAAGGGGGCGGGGAGACCCAGTACTTC